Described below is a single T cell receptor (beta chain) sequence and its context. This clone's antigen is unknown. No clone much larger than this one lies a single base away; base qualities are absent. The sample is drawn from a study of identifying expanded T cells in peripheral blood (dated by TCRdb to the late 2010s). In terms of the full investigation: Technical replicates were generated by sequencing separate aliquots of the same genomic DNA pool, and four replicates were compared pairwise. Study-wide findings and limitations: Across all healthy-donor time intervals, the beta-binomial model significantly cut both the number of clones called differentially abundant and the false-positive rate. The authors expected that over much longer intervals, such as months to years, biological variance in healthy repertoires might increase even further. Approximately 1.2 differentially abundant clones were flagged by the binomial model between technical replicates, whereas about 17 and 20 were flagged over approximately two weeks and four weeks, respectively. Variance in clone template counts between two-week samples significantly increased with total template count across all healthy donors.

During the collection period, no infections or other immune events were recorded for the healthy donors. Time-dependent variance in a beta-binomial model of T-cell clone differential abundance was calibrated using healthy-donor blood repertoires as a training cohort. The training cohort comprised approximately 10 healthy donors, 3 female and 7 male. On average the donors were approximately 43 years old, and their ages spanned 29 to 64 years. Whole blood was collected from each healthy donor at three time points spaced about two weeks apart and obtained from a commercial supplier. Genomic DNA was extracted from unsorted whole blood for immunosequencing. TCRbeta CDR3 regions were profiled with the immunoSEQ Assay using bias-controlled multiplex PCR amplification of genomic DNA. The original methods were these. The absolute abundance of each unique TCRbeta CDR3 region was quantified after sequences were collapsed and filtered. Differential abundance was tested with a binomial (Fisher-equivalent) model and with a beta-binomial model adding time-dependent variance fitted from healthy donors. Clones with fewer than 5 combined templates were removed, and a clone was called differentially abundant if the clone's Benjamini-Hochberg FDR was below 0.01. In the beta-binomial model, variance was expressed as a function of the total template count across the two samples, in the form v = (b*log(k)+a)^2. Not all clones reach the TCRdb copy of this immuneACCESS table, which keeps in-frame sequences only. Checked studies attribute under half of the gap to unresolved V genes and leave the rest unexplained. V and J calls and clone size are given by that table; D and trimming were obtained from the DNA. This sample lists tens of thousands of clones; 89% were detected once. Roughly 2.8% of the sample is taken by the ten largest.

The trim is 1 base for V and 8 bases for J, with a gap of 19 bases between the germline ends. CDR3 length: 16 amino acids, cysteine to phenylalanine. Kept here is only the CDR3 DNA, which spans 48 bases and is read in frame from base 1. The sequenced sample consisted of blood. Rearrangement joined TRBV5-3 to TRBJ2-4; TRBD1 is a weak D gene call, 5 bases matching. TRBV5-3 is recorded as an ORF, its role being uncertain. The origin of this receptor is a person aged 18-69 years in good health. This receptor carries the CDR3 CARSLKCVWGTDIQYF. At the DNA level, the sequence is TGTGCCAGAAGCTTGAAGTGTGTGTGGGGCACGGACATTCAGTACTTC.